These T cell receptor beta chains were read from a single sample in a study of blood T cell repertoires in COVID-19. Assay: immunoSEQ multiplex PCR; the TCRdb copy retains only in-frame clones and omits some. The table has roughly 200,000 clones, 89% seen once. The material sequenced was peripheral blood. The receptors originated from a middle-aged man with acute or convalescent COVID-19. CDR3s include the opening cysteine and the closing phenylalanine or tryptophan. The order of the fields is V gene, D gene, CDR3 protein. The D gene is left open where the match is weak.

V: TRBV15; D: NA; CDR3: CATSKWTEGHEKLFF
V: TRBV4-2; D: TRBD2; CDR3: CASSGTGGPLGELFF
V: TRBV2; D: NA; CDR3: CASFAGGNTEAFF
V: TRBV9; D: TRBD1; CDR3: CASSVSGGTGYEQYF
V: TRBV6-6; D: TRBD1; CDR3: CASSPPRTGGNEKLFF
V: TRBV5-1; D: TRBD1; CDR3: CASSLGQVGHQETQYF
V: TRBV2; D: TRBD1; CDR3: CASRRTGEAYGYTF
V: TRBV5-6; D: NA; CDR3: CASSLGGGPYQPQHF
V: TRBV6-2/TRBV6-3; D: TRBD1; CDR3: CASSPDRVLGYTF
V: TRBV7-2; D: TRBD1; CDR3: CASSLVGTGANSPLHF
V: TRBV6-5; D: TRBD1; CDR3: CASRDREGMNTEAFF
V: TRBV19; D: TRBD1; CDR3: CASSAWTGANYGYTF
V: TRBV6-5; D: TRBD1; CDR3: CASSRGTGYEKLFF
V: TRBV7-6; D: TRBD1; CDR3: CASSLGAGGDYGYTF
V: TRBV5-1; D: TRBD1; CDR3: CASSPPPDLDRVDTEAFF
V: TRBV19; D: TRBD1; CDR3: CASRTGQDEAFF
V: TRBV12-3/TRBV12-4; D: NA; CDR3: CASSTTSGTEAFF
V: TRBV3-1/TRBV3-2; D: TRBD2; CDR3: CASSQEVTSGHNEQFF